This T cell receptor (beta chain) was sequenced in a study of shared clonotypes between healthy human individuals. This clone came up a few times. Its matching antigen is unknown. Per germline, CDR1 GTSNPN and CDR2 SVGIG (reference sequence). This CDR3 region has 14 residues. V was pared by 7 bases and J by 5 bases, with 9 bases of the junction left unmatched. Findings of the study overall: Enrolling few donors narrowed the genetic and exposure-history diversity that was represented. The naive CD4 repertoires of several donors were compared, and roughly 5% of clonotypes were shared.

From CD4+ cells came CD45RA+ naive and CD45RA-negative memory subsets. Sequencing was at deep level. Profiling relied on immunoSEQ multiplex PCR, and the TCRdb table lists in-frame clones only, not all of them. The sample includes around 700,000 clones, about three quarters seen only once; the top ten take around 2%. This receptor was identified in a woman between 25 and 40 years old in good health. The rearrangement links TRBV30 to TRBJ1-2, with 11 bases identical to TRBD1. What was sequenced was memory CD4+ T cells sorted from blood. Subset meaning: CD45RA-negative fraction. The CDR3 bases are TGTGCCTTACCTCGGACAGGGGGCGCTTATGGCTACACCTTC. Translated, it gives CALPRTGGAYGYTF.